Each of the 4 T cell receptor beta chains below was sequenced from the same sample in a study of cytomegalovirus exposure and HLA in healthy donors. The PCR had 60 Vbeta and 13 Jbeta primers. Measured with immunoSEQ multiplex PCR; TCRdb has only the in-frame clones, and not every one. Among some 140,000 clones listed, roughly 85% were seen once. The sequencing input was PBMCs. Receptor source: a man in his forties in good health and CMV-seronegative.

V and J are TRBV4-1 and TRBJ2-7; TRBD1 is a possible D gene (5 bases). V gave up 1 base and J gave up 8 bases, with 12 bases separating them. This CDR3 comprises 13 residues. Germline V gene lookup returns CDR1 MGHRA and CDR2 YSYEKL. CDR3 DNA: TGCGCCAGCAGCCAAGCGCCAGGGTGGAAGCAGTACTTC. This encodes CASSQAPGWKQYF.

The rearrangement joins TRBV29-1 to TRBJ1-4; D call uncertain. The CDR3 consists of 11 residues. The V end lost 7 bases, the J end lost 10 bases, and 13 bases lay between the germline ends. Germline CDR1 reads SQVTM; CDR2 reads ANQGSEA. The CDR3 sequence is CSGGILGKLFF. The DNA of the CDR3 is TGCAGCGGAGGGATTTTGGGAAAACTGTTTTTT.

This chain links TRBV19 with TRBJ2-7; 11 positions agree with TRBD1. The CDR3 covers 15 residues. The V segment lost 4 bases and the J segment 5 bases; nucleotides outside the gene matches: 7. The V gene's germline CDR1 is LNHDA and CDR2 SQIVND (reference sequence). In nucleotides, the CDR3 is TGTGCCAGTAGTAGACCGGGACAGGGGGGCCACGAGCAGTACTTC. This translates into CASSRPGQGGHEQYF.

The J gene is TRBJ2-7, the V gene TRBV7-6; 8 bases are a match to TRBD1. The CDR3 has 13 residues. V lost 7 bases, J lost 3 bases, and 5 bases stayed unmatched. Germline CDR1 is SGHVS and CDR2 is FNYEAQ. The CDR3 reads CASIAGGSYEQYF. The CDR3 coding sequence is TGTGCCAGCATCGCAGGGGGCAGCTACGAGCAGTACTTC.